This T cell receptor (beta chain) was found in a study of cytomegalovirus exposure and HLA in healthy donors. The length of the CDR3 is 14 residues. CDR1 is SGHVS, CDR2 FNYEAQ, per germline. V gave up 5 bases and J gave up 7 bases; unmatched junction bases: 3. The sample holds a few counts of this clone. Primers: 60 Vbeta forward and 13 Jbeta reverse. Assay used: immunoSEQ multiplex PCR; TCRdb lists only in-frame clones, some missing. The repertoire holds some 150,000 clones, with approximately 77% as singletons. The chain combines TRBV7-6 with TRBJ1-4, with 11 bases that match TRBD1. The sample consisted of PBMCs. The receptor was derived from a man between 25 and 39 years old in good health and CMV-seropositive. This chain's CDR3 is CASSRDRGGEKLFF. DNA of the CDR3: TGTGCCAGCAGCCGGGACAGGGGGGGTGAAAAACTGTTTTTT.